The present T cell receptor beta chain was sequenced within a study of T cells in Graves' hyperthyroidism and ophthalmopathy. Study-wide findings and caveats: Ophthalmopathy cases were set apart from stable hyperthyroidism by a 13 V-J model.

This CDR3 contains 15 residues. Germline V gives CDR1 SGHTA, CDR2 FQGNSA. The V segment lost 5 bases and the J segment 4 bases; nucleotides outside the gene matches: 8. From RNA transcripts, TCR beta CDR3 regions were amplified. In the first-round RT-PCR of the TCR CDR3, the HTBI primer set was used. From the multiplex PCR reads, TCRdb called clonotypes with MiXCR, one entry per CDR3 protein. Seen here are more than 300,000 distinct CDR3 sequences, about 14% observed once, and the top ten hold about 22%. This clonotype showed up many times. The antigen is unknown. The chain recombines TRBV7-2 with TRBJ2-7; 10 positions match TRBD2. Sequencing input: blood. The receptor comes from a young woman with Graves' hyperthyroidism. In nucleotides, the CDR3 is TGTGCCAGCAGCCTGTCTAGCGGGAGATCATACGAGCAGTACTTC. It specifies CASSLSSGRSYEQYF. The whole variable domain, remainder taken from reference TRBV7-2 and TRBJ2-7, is GAGVSQSPSNKVTEKGKDVELRCDPISGHTALYWYRQSLGQGLEFLIYFQGNSAPDKSGLPSDRFSAERTGGSVSTLTIQRTQQEDSAVYLCASSLSSGRSYEQYFGPGTRLTVT.